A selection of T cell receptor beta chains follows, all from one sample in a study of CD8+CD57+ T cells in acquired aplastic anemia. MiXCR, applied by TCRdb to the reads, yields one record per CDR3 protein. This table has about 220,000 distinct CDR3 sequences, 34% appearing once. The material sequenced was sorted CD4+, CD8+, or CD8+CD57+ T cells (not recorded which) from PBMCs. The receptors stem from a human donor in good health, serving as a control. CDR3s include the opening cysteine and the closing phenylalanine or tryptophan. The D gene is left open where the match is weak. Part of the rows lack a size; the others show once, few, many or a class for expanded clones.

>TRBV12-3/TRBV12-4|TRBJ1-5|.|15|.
TGTGCCAGCAGTCCCCATCCGATCCTCAATCAGCCCCAGCATTTT
CASSPHPILNQPQHF
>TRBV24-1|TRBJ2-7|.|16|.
TGTGCCAGCAGCCCCCTCCGCCGGGACCTAGGTTACGAGCAGTACTTC
CASSPLRRDLGYEQYF
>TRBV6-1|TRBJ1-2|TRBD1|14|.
TGTGCCAGCAGTGAAGAGGCAGGGGGAAATGGCTACACCTTC
CASSEEAGGNGYTF
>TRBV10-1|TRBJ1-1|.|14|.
TGCGCCAGCAGTGGGGGGGGGCCGGGAACTGAAGCTTTCTTT
CASSGGGPGTEAFF
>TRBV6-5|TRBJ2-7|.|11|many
TGTGCCAGCAGTTACGGAGCCGAGCAGTACTTC
CASSYGAEQYF
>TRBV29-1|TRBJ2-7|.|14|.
TGCAGCGCCATTGGCAGGGCCGGCACCTACGAGCAGTACTTC
CSAIGRAGTYEQYF
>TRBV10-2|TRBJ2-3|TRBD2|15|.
TGCGCCAGCAGAGGGACTAGCGGGAGAGGAGATACGCAGTATTTT
CASRGTSGRGDTQYF
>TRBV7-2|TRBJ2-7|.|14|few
TGTGCCAGCAGCCCGGCTACGAGGGCGGGTGAGCAGTACTTC
CASSPATRAGEQYF
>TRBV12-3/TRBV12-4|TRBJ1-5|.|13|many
TGTGCCAGCAGTTTGACAGAAAATCAGCCCCAGCATTTT
CASSLTENQPQHF
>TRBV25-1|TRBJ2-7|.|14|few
TGTGCCAGCAGCCCGCAACCTTACTCCTACGAGCAGTACTTC
CASSPQPYSYEQYF
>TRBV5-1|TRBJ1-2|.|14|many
TGCGCCAGCAGCCTGGAGTCGGAATACTATGGCTACACCTTC
CASSLESEYYGYTF
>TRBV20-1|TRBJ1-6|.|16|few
TGCAGTGCTAGAGATCACCCAGGGGAGGCTAATTCACCCCTCCACTTT
CSARDHPGEANSPLHF
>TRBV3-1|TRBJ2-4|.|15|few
TGTGCCAGCAGCCAAGATTTTGTAGCCAAAAACATTCAGTACTTC
CASSQDFVAKNIQYF
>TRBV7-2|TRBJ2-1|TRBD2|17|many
TGTGCCAGCAGCTTAGGAAGACTAGCGCAAAGATACAATGAGCAGTTCTTC
CASSLGRLAQRYNEQFF
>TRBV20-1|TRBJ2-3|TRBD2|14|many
TGCAGTGCGAGACGGGGGGACGGGACAGATACGCAGTATTTT
CSARRGDGTDTQYF
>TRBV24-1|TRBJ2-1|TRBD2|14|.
TGTGCCACCTCCGGGACTAGCGAATGGAATGAGCAGTTCTTC
CATSGTSEWNEQFF